Listed below are T cell receptor beta chains from one sample, sequenced in a study of blood T cell repertoires in COVID-19. Here immunoSEQ multiplex PCR was the method, and the copy in TCRdb shows in-frame clones only, minus some. The table lists hundreds of thousands of clones, 88% of them singletons. The specimen sequenced was peripheral blood. All receptors derive from a woman aged 45-60 years with active or convalescent COVID-19. CDR3s include the opening cysteine and the closing phenylalanine or tryptophan. The D gene is left open where the match is weak. The size of a clone is reported for some rows only, either as once, few or many, or as a class for expanded clones.

abundance	v_gene	d_gene	j_gene	CDR3nt	CDR3aa
NA	TRBV28	NA	TRBJ2-7	TGTGCCAGCAGCCCGGGTCCCTACGAGCAGTACTTC	CASSPGPYEQYF
NA	TRBV10-3	TRBD1	TRBJ1-2	TGTGCCATCAGCCGCGACAGGGGCGGAACCTATGGCTACACCTTC	CAISRDRGGTYGYTF
NA	TRBV18	TRBD1	TRBJ1-2	TGTGCCAGCTCACCAGCGGGACAGGATAACTATGGCTACACCTTC	CASSPAGQDNYGYTF
once	TRBV21-1	NA	TRBJ1-5	TGTGCCAGCAGCAAATTAAGACGGTGGGCAGAAATTGTCCTTCTCCCTAGCAATCAGCCCCAGCATTTT	CASSKLRRWAEIVLLPSNQPQHF
NA	TRBV4-1	TRBD1	TRBJ1-1	TGCGCCAGCAGCCATCCTACAGGGGGAACTGAAGCTTTCTTT	CASSHPTGGTEAFF
NA	TRBV13	TRBD2	TRBJ2-7	TGTGCCAGCAGCAGCGGGACTAGCGGGAGTGTAGACGAGCAGTACTTC	CASSSGTSGSVDEQYF
NA	TRBV6-2/TRBV6-3	NA	TRBJ1-2	TGTGCCAGCAGTTACCCAGGAACCGGGACTAGGGGCTACACCTTC	CASSYPGTGTRGYTF
NA	TRBV30	NA	TRBJ1-2	TGTGCCTGGATCCCACAGGGCGTAGGGGGCTACACCTTC	CAWIPQGVGGYTF
NA	TRBV15	NA	TRBJ2-5	TGTGCCACCAGCAGAGATATAACGGGGGAGACCCAGTACTTC	CATSRDITGETQYF
NA	TRBV20-1	TRBD2	TRBJ2-3	TGCAGTGCTAGTGGAGCGGGGGGGGCGGATACGCAGTATTTT	CSASGAGGADTQYF
NA	TRBV18	NA	TRBJ1-1	TGTGCCAGCTCACGAGAAACCCGGGAGGTCACTGAAGCTTTCTTT	CASSRETREVTEAFF
NA	TRBV6-5	NA	TRBJ2-7	TGTGCCAGCACGTCGACAGGGAGGTCCTCCTACGAGCAGTACTTC	CASTSTGRSSYEQYF
once	TRBV6-6	TRBD2	TRBJ2-1	TGTGCCAGCAGTCGGGGGACTAGCGGGGGCCGTACTAACGGTGAGCAGTTCTTC	CASSRGTSGGRTNGEQFF
NA	TRBV7-2	NA	TRBJ1-1	TGTGCCAGCAGCCTTGGGGGGGTCCCGAACACTGAAGCTTTCTTT	CASSLGGVPNTEAFF
NA	TRBV5-1	NA	TRBJ2-3	TGCGCCAGCAGCGGCGGTGCGAGCACAGATACGCAGTATTTT	CASSGGASTDTQYF
NA	TRBV28	TRBD1	TRBJ2-6	TGTGCCAGCAGTCCCGGGACAGGCCCCATCTCTGGGGCCAACGTCCTGACTTTC	CASSPGTGPISGANVLTF
NA	TRBV28	TRBD1	TRBJ1-1	TGTGCCAGCAGAAAGGACAGGGGGTGGACTGAAGCTTTCTTT	CASRKDRGWTEAFF
NA	TRBV7-9	NA	TRBJ2-4	TGTGCCAGCAGCCCGGAGCTAGCCAAAAACATTCAGTACTTC	CASSPELAKNIQYF
NA	TRBV5-1	TRBD1	TRBJ1-2	TGCGCCAGCAGCGTCAGTAGACAGGGATTCTATGGCTACACCTTC	CASSVSRQGFYGYTF
NA	TRBV7-2	TRBD1	TRBJ2-1	TGTGCCAGCAGCCCGCTAGGGACAGGGGACTACAATGAGCAGTTCTTC	CASSPLGTGDYNEQFF
NA	TRBV4-1	NA	TRBJ2-5	TGCGCCAGCAGCCTGTCCGGGACTGAAGAAGAGACCCAGTACTTC	CASSLSGTEEETQYF
many	TRBV6-2/TRBV6-3	TRBD1	TRBJ2-2	TGTGCCAGCAGTGAGGGGACAGGGATGGTCGGGGAGCTGTTTTTT	CASSEGTGMVGELFF
NA	TRBV4-2	TRBD1	TRBJ1-2	TGTGCCAGCAGCCAAGATAGAGGGGGCGAAAGAGGCTACACCTTC	CASSQDRGGERGYTF
NA	TRBV11-1	NA	TRBJ2-5	TGTGCCAGCAGCTTAATTGACAGGCCACAAGAGACCCAGTACTTC	CASSLIDRPQETQYF
few	TRBV7-8	NA	TRBJ1-2	TGTGCCAGCAGCTCATTAGTCTCTTATGGCTACACCTTC	CASSSLVSYGYTF
NA	TRBV6-5	TRBD2	TRBJ2-1	TGTGCCAGCAACAGGATGGGAGGGCGTTACAATGAGCAGTTCTTC	CASNRMGGRYNEQFF
NA	TRBV7-9	TRBD1	TRBJ1-1	TGTGCCAGCAGCCAAGGCAGGGGGCGAGGGAACACTGAAGCTTTCTTT	CASSQGRGRGNTEAFF
few	TRBV5-6	TRBD2	TRBJ2-1	TGTGCCAGCAGCTTGGTCGGACTAGCGGGGGGTGAGCAGTTCTTC	CASSLVGLAGGEQFF
NA	TRBV7-2	NA	TRBJ1-2	TGTGCCAGCAGCCCAAGGACATCAAGAGCTAACTATGGCTACACCTTC	CASSPRTSRANYGYTF